The clone carrying this TCR beta chain occurred a few times. Its target is unknown. The data stem from a study of T cells after yellow fever vaccination. Overall study results and limits: Post-booster samples contained most primary-vaccination clones (approximately 96% CD4, about 85% CD8). It was a small share of clonotypes that appeared in both CD4 and CD8 compartments. Contaminating bulk clonotypes could be abundant in FACS-sorted repertoires.

V lost 7 bases and J lost 3; bases outside the gene matches: 5. The CDR3 runs to 14 residues. Generation of TCR cDNA used 5'RACE template switching (which added a universal primer site and UMIs). TCRdb analysed the 5' RACE reads with MiXCR anew, one entry per CDR3 protein. The repertoire holds 500,000 to 700,000 distinct CDR3 sequences, about 19% seen once, with roughly an eighth in the top ten. The sequenced sample was PBMCs, obtained 15 days after the yellow fever booster vaccination. V gene TRBV12-3 or TRBV12-4 combines with J gene TRBJ2-3; 9 nucleotides line up with TRBD2. This sequence originates from a young man who received the YFV17D yellow fever vaccine. The CDR3 nucleotides are TGTGCCAGCACGCCTAGCGGGAAAACAGATACGCAGTATTTT. Protein sequence: CASTPSGKTDTQYF.